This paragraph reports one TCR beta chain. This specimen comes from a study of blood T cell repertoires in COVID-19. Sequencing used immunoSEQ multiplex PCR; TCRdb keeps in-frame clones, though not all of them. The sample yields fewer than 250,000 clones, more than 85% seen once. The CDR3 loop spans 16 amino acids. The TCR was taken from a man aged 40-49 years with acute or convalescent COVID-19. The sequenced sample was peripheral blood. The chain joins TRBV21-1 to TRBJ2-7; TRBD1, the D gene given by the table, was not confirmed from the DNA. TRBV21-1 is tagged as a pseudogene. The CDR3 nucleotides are TGTGCCAGCAGCTCCCCCTGGGACACTACCGACTACGAGCAGTACTTC. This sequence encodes CASSSPWDTTDYEQYF.